These 25 T cell receptor beta chains were sequenced from one sample in a study of siplizumab effects on memory and regulatory T cells. Clones were sequenced by immunoSEQ multiplex PCR, and TCRdb holds only the in-frame ones, with some missing. The table shows fewer than 110,000 clones, with 85% to 95% occurring only once. Sequencing was done on a sample of non-Treg CD4+ T cells sorted from blood. The receptors originated from a human donor in good health.

The genes are TRBV15 and TRBJ2-5; 7 nucleotides agree with TRBD1. The CDR3 runs 16 residues. The junction had 8 bases not matched to a gene; V was cut back by 3 bases and J by 1 base. Looked up from germline, CDR1 is LNHNV and CDR2 is YYDKDF (reference sequence). CDR3 coding DNA: TGTGCCACCAGCAGGTTTGGGGGACAGAGCCAAGAGACCCAGTACTTC. Translation: CATSRFGGQSQETQYF.

The chain uses TRBV30 and TRBJ2-3; 7 bases fit TRBD1. Per germline, CDR1 GTSNPN and CDR2 SVGIG (reference sequence). With V trimmed by 2 bases and J by 4 bases, 6 bases remained unmatched. This CDR3 is 14 amino acids long. CDR3 sequence (DNA): TGTGCCTGGAGTCTTGGACAGGTGGCAGATACGCAGTATTTT. Translation gives CAWSLGQVADTQYF.

The V call is TRBV5-1, the J call TRBJ2-3; D is uncertain. The V gene's germline CDR1 is SGHRS and CDR2 YFSETQ. The ends were cut back, 4 bases at V and 0 bases at J, with 6 bases in the middle. The CDR3 is 13 amino acids. The CDR3 protein is CASSRQSTDTQYF. In DNA form, the CDR3 reads TGCGCCAGCAGCCGACAAAGCACAGATACGCAGTATTTT.

The rearrangement joins TRBV5-1 to TRBJ1-1; D ambiguous. The germline V gene has CDR1 SGHRS and CDR2 YFSETQ. Trimming took off 1 base at V and 1 base at J, with 11 bases between the two ends. The CDR3 has 15 amino acids. The CDR3 nucleotides are TGCGCCAGCAGCTTGCAGATTCGGGGGAACACTGAAGCTTTCTTT. Amino acid sequence: CASSLQIRGNTEAFF.

The V and J genes are TRBV7-9 and TRBJ2-1, with 7 bases fitting TRBD2. The V and J ends lost 0 bases and 7 bases, in that order; junction bases with no gene match: 12. Germline V gene lookup returns CDR1 SEHNR and CDR2 FQNEAQ (reference sequence). This CDR3 is 17 amino acids long. CDR3 loop: CASSLAKTSLGGNEQFF. For the CDR3, the DNA is TGTGCCAGCAGCTTAGCGAAGACTAGCCTAGGAGGTAATGAGCAGTTCTTC. The whole variable domain, remainder taken from reference TRBV7-9 and TRBJ2-1, is DTGVSQNPRHKITKRGQNVTFRCDPISEHNRLYWYRQTLGQGPEFLTYFQNEAQLEKSRLLSDRFSAERPKGSFSTLEIQRTEQGDSAMYLCASSLAKTSLGGNEQFFGPGTRLTVL.

For this clone: This sample also contains other DNA sequences that code for the same CDR3. CDR3 region: CASSLVSGSTYEQYF. The CDR3 nucleotides read TGCGCCAGCAGCTTGGTGTCAGGGTCAACCTACGAGCAGTACTTC. The chain couples TRBV5-1 to TRBJ2-7; the D gene is possibly TRBD1 (5 bases). This CDR3 comprises 15 residues. Germline V lookup: CDR1 SGHRS, CDR2 YFSETQ. V shed 0 bases and J shed 2 bases, with 12 bases lying between them.

The genes are TRBV18 and TRBJ1-2; TRBD1 matches 7 bases. Trimming cost V 4 bases and J 0 bases; bases outside gene matches: 5. This CDR3 region has 15 residues. CDR1 is KGHSH, CDR2 LQKENI, per germline. DNA for the CDR3: TGTGCCAGCTCACGAAGGGACAGTACTAACTATGGCTACACCTTC. This encodes CASSRRDSTNYGYTF.

The CDR3 DNA is TGCAGCGGGGACAGAGAATACACAGATACGCAGTATTTT. Translated, it gives CSGDREYTDTQYF. The chain employs TRBV29-1 and TRBJ2-3, with TRBD1 matching over 7 bases. J lost 2 bases, V lost 7 bases, and 6 bases had no gene match. Per the germline V gene, CDR1 is SQVTM and CDR2 is ANQGSEA. The CDR3 totals 13 residues.

This clone was observed a few times. The chain uses TRBV21-1 and TRBJ2-7; TRBD1, the D gene given by the table, was not confirmed from the DNA. TRBV21-1 corresponds to a pseudogene. The CDR3 totals 15 residues. In DNA form, the CDR3 reads TGTGCCAGCAGCAGCCCCGGCCAAGCCAGGCTCGAGCAGTACTTC. Translation gives CASSSPGQARLEQYF.

The rearrangement joins TRBV6-1 to TRBJ1-3; 7 bases agree with TRBD1. Germline CDR1 and CDR2: MNHNS and SASEGT. Trimming cost V 2 bases and J 4 bases; bases outside gene matches: 8. The CDR3 extends over 16 amino acids. CDR3 protein: CASSESRGSGGNTIYF. CDR3 coding DNA: TGTGCCAGCAGTGAATCCAGGGGGTCGGGAGGAAACACCATATATTTT.

The rearrangement links TRBV5-4 to TRBJ2-7; possible D gene TRBD2, 5 bases. The germline V gene encodes CDR1 SGHNT and CDR2 YYREEE (reference sequence). The CDR3 loop spans 14 amino acids. With 2 bases removed from V and 1 base from J, the gap between germline ends came to 10 bases. The CDR3 DNA sequence: TGTGCCAGCAGCTTCTCAATAGCGTCCTACGAGCAGTACTTC. It yields the protein CASSFSIASYEQYF.

Only one count was recorded for this clone. The chain links TRBV18 to TRBJ1-4; D is possibly TRBD1 (5 bases). V lost 1 base and J lost 8, with 11 bases in between. The length of the CDR3 is 14 residues. CDR1 is KGHSH, CDR2 LQKENI, per germline. The CDR3 region has the DNA TGTGCCAGCTCACCACGCGGGGGAAGGGAAAAACTGTTTTTT. Residues: CASSPRGGREKLFF.

This rearrangement joins TRBV19 to TRBJ2-1; 10 bases align to TRBD2. CDR1 is LNHDA and CDR2 is SQIVND in the germline V gene (reference sequence). The CDR3 is made up of 16 amino acids. V dropped 6 bases and J dropped 4; count of bases not matched to a gene: 9. CDR3 in DNA: TGTGCCAGTAGCTCTTGGACTAGCGGCTATTACAATGAGCAGTTCTTC. It yields the protein CASSSWTSGYYNEQFF.

The DNA of the CDR3 is TGTGCCATCAGTGGACAGGCTAACTATGGCTACACCTTC. Translated: CAISGQANYGYTF. The chain carries TRBV10-3 and TRBJ1-2, with TRBD1 as a possible D gene (6 bases). V was trimmed by 4 bases and J by 0 bases, leaving 6 bases between them. The CDR3 runs 13 residues. The germline gives CDR1 ENHRY, CDR2 SYGVKD.

This chain connects TRBV19 to TRBJ1-2, with 8 bases lining up with TRBD1. With 4 bases clipped from V and 8 bases from J, the junction kept 6 bases outside the gene matches. The germline V gene encodes CDR1 LNHDA and CDR2 SQIVND (reference sequence). The CDR3 has 13 amino acids. Here the CDR3 reads CASSTGQGNGYTF. The CDR3 region has the DNA TGTGCCAGTAGTACCGGACAGGGTAACGGCTACACCTTC.

This chain connects TRBV6-4 to TRBJ1-1; D may be TRBD1 (6 bases). The CDR3 spans 13 residues. The ends were cut back, 5 bases at V and 4 bases at J, with 11 bases in the middle. Germline V gene data show CDR1 as MRHNA and CDR2 as SNTAGT. The CDR3 bases are TGTGCCAGCAGTTCAGGGGCCTCCACTGAAGCTTTCTTT. Translation gives CASSSGASTEAFF.

The chain uses TRBV29-1 and TRBJ1-3; D is possibly TRBD1 (5 bases). V was cut by 3 bases and J by 4 bases, with 10 bases left in between. Germline CDR1 and CDR2: SQVTM and ANQGSEA. The CDR3 spans 13 residues. The CDR3 bases are TGCAGCGTTGACGGGGGGTCCGGAAACACCATATATTTT. It codes for CSVDGGSGNTIYF.

V usage is TRBV19 and J usage is TRBJ2-7; possibly TRBD2 for D (5 bases). The V gene lost 1 base and the J gene lost 0 bases, with 10 bases spanning the gap. The CDR3 is made up of 15 amino acids. Germline V gene data show CDR1 as LNHDA and CDR2 as SQIVND (reference sequence). Here the CDR3 DNA reads TGTGCCAGTAGTATAGCTAGCAGGAGCTCCTACGAGCAGTACTTC. Its protein is CASSIASRSSYEQYF. Together with reference TRBV19 and TRBJ2-7, the CDR3 gives the full variable domain: DGGITQSPKYLFRKEGQNVTLSCEQNLNHDAMYWYRQDPGQGLRLIYYSQIVNDFQKGDIAEGYSVSREKKESFPLTVTSAQKNPTAFYLCASSIASRSSYEQYFGPGTRLTVT.

The CDR3 here is CASSPFRGGNQPQHF. For the CDR3, the DNA is TGTGCCAGCAGTCCCTTCAGGGGTGGCAATCAGCCCCAGCATTTT. V is TRBV6-5 and J is TRBJ1-5; tentative D call: TRBD1 (6 bases). Per the germline V gene, CDR1 is MNHEY and CDR2 is SVGAGI. V lost 5 bases, J lost 2 bases, and 13 bases lay in between. This CDR3 has 15 residues.

This chain uses TRBV11-3 with TRBJ2-1; the match to TRBD2 covers 7 bases. CDR1 is SGHNT, CDR2 YENEEA, per germline. The CDR3 runs 15 residues. The V and J ends lost 3 bases and 8 bases, in that order; junction bases with no gene match: 10. In DNA form, the CDR3 reads TGTGCCAGCAGCTTCAGCGGGACGGTGCGAGATGAGCAGTTCTTC. As protein: CASSFSGTVRDEQFF.

The rearrangement links TRBV14 to TRBJ2-2; D is ambiguous. Germline values: CDR1 SGHDN, CDR2 FVKESK. The CDR3 is made up of 16 amino acids. V dropped 1 base and J dropped 2 bases, with 11 bases sitting between them. This chain's CDR3 is CASSQVWTHNTGELFF. The CDR3 nucleotides are TGTGCCAGCAGCCAAGTTTGGACCCATAACACCGGGGAGCTGTTTTTT. The full variable domain, completed using reference TRBV14 and TRBJ2-2, is EAGVTQFPSHSVIEKGQTVTLRCDPISGHDNLYWYRRVMGKEIKFLLHFVKESKQDESGMPNNRFLAERTGGTYSTLKVQPAELEDSGVYFCASSQVWTHNTGELFFGEGSRLTVL.

This chain links TRBV11-3 with TRBJ2-2, with 10 bases aligning to TRBD2. Germline CDR1 and CDR2: SGHNT and YENEEA. CDR3 length equals 15 residues. V dropped 3 bases and J dropped 4; count of bases not matched to a gene: 2. In DNA form, the CDR3 reads TGTGCCAGCAGCTTTAGCGGGAGGAGCACCGGGGAGCTGTTTTTT. Translation: CASSFSGRSTGELFF.

V is TRBV7-9 and J is TRBJ2-7, with D possibly TRBD1 on 6 matching bases. This CDR3 is built from 13 residues. The V end lost 6 bases, the J end lost 2 bases, and 11 bases lay between the germline ends. Germline V gene lookup returns CDR1 SEHNR and CDR2 FQNEAQ (reference sequence). The CDR3 reads CASSLDRPYEQYF. The CDR3 bases are TGTGCCAGCAGTTTGGACAGACCCTACGAGCAGTACTTC.

This chain uses TRBV2 with TRBJ2-5; 9 bases align to TRBD1. The DNA end is a closer match to TRBJ2-7, so the J assignment may be wrong. Germline V gene data show CDR1 as SNHLY and CDR2 as FYNNEI. This CDR3 has 14 amino acids. CDR3 sequence: CASCRQGVSYEQYF. In DNA, the CDR3 is TGTGCCAGCTGTAGACAGGGGGTCTCCTACGAGCAGTACTTC.

This chain uses TRBV7-2 with TRBJ1-2, with D perhaps TRBD1 (5 bases). This CDR3 contains 15 residues. Germline V gene data show CDR1 as SGHTA and CDR2 as FQGNSA. V was pared by 5 bases and J by 7 bases, with 20 bases between. The CDR3 DNA is TGTGCCAGCAGCACCAGACAGAATCCCCTTTCTGGCTACACCTTC. Its protein product is CASSTRQNPLSGYTF.